The 3 T cell receptor beta chains reported below all come from one sample, sequenced in a study of blood T cell repertoires in COVID-19. The method was immunoSEQ multiplex PCR; TCRdb's version includes in-frame clones alone and lacks a portion of them. Of about 220,000 clones listed, 84% were seen once; the top ten hold approximately 6.8%. Sequenced: PBMCs or T cells enriched from blood (not recorded which). These TCRs come from a woman aged 35 to 49 who had recovered from COVID-19.

The V call is TRBV19, the J call TRBJ1-4, with D perhaps TRBD1 (5 bases). Germline values: CDR1 LNHDA, CDR2 SQIVND (reference sequence). V dropped 3 bases and J dropped 0 bases, with 14 bases sitting between them. This CDR3 is 17 amino acids long. CDR3 amino acids: CASSMTATLATNEKLFF. For the CDR3, the DNA is TGTGCCAGTAGTATGACAGCAACCCTTGCAACTAATGAAAAACTGTTTTTT.

The rearrangement joins TRBV18 to TRBJ2-1, with 9 bases aligning to TRBD1. The V and J ends lost 3 bases and 0 bases, in that order; junction bases with no gene match: 0. Germline CDR1 KGHSH, CDR2 LQKENI. CDR3 length: 15 amino acids. CDR3 bases: TGTGCCAGCTCACCGGGACAGGGCTCCTACAATGAGCAGTTCTTC. It specifies CASSPGQGSYNEQFF.

This clone has only one observation. The V and J genes are TRBV30 and TRBJ1-1, with 8 bases lining up with TRBD1. The trim removed 7 bases at V and 5 bases at J, leaving 9 bases unmatched. Germline CDR1 and CDR2: GTSNPN and SVGIG (reference sequence). CDR3 size: 13 residues. The CDR3 DNA reads as TGTGCCTTTAAACAGGGGGTAGGGACTGAAGCTTTCTTT. It codes for CAFKQGVGTEAFF.